This is a list of T cell receptor beta chains from one sample in a study of persistence of HIV-infected CD4 T cells. These TCRs' antigens remain unknown. The table came from immunoSEQ multiplex PCR; TCRdb's copy has only in-frame clones and leaves some out. The profile covers approximately 25,000 clones, with 74% appearing a single time and approximately 1.7% taken by the ten largest. This specimen was CD4+ T cells sorted from PBMCs after roughly 18-hour stimulation, taken from a patient who received antiretroviral therapy. The receptors were sampled from an adult man with HIV who was CMV-seropositive. The CDR3 runs from the conserved cysteine through the conserved F or W. The order of the fields is CDR3 DNA, CDR3 protein, J gene, clone size, V gene, D gene. The D gene is left open where the match is weak. Where a row states a size, it is once, few, many or the class of an expanded clone; other rows omit it.

DNA: TGTGCCAGCAGTCTGGGACAACTCTACGAGCAGTACTTC
CDR3: CASSLGQLYEQYF
J: TRBJ2-7
size: -
V: TRBV28
D: -

DNA: TGCGCCAGCAGCGCCATTACAGGGGGCAATGAGCAGTTCTTC
CDR3: CASSAITGGNEQFF
J: TRBJ2-1
size: few
V: TRBV5-1
D: TRBD1

DNA: TGTGCCAGCTCAAACAATGAGCAGTTCTTC
CDR3: CASSNNEQFF
J: TRBJ2-1
size: -
V: TRBV18
D: -

DNA: TGCGCCAGCAGCAGGTGGGGGGGAGGACATGAAAAACTGTTTTTT
CDR3: CASSRWGGGHEKLFF
J: TRBJ1-4
size: few
V: TRBV5-1
D: -

DNA: TGCAGCGTAGGTGACATCGCAACTAATGAAAAACTGTTTTTT
CDR3: CSVGDIATNEKLFF
J: TRBJ1-4
size: -
V: TRBV29-1
D: -

DNA: TGTGCCACCAGGATAAGCAGGGGCGGTGGTGAGCAGTTCTTC
CDR3: CATRISRGGGEQFF
J: TRBJ2-1
size: -
V: TRBV15
D: -

DNA: TGTGCCTGGATGTCCCGAAACACTGAAGCTTTCTTT
CDR3: CAWMSRNTEAFF
J: TRBJ1-1
size: few
V: TRBV30
D: -

DNA: TGCAGCGCCCCGGGACAGGGCATCACAGATACGCAGTATTTT
CDR3: CSAPGQGITDTQYF
J: TRBJ2-3
size: -
V: TRBV29-1
D: TRBD1

DNA: TGTGCCAGCAGCTTAGAGAACAGCTCTGGAAACACCATATATTTT
CDR3: CASSLENSSGNTIYF
J: TRBJ1-3
size: few
V: TRBV7-9
D: -

DNA: TGTGCCAGCAGTACTCTAGCGGGGTTGACAGATACGCAGTATTTT
CDR3: CASSTLAGLTDTQYF
J: TRBJ2-3
size: once
V: TRBV27
D: TRBD2

DNA: TGTGCCAGCAGTAAGGACAGGGCCTCGGCTGGGGCCAACGTCCTGACTTTC
CDR3: CASSKDRASAGANVLTF
J: TRBJ2-6
size: medium-sized
V: TRBV5-8
D: TRBD1

DNA: TGTGCCAGCAGTGACGGGACCAGCCGAACTCTTGGCACTGAAGCTTTCTTT
CDR3: CASSDGTSRTLGTEAFF
J: TRBJ1-1
size: -
V: TRBV6-1
D: -

DNA: TGTGCCAGCAGCGTAGTTAGGGGGACCCTCCACTTT
CDR3: CASSVVRGTLHF
J: TRBJ1-6
size: -
V: TRBV9
D: -

DNA: TGTGCCAGCAGCTTAGGGCACTCCTACGAGCAGTACTTC
CDR3: CASSLGHSYEQYF
J: TRBJ2-7
size: -
V: TRBV7-3
D: -

DNA: TGTGCCAGCAGAATGGGACAGAAAAACACTGAAGCTTTCTTT
CDR3: CASRMGQKNTEAFF
J: TRBJ1-1
size: -
V: TRBV3-1/TRBV3-2
D: TRBD1

DNA: TGCGCCAGCAGCCTTCGAACCGGGGGGGAGACCCAGTACTTC
CDR3: CASSLRTGGETQYF
J: TRBJ2-5
size: -
V: TRBV4-1
D: TRBD2

DNA: TGTGCCACCAGCAGAGATACTCCCTACGAGCAGTACTTC
CDR3: CATSRDTPYEQYF
J: TRBJ2-7
size: few
V: TRBV15
D: -

DNA: TGTGCCAGCAGCTTGGGACACAACTTTAATGAAAAACTGTTTTTT
CDR3: CASSLGHNFNEKLFF
J: TRBJ1-4
size: once
V: TRBV5-5
D: -

DNA: TGTGCCAGCAGAACAGGGGACCACGAGCAGTACTTC
CDR3: CASRTGDHEQYF
J: TRBJ2-7
size: few
V: TRBV28
D: TRBD1

DNA: TGTGCCAGCAGCTCGGGGGATGTGGACACTGAAGCTTTCTTT
CDR3: CASSSGDVDTEAFF
J: TRBJ1-1
size: -
V: TRBV2
D: -

DNA: TGTGCCAGCACCCCTGAGACAGGGGGCCACGGGGAGCTGTTTTTT
CDR3: CASTPETGGHGELFF
J: TRBJ2-2
size: few
V: TRBV6-5
D: TRBD1

DNA: TGTGCCAGTAGTGGACAGTTTAATCAGCCCCAGCATTTT
CDR3: CASSGQFNQPQHF
J: TRBJ1-5
size: -
V: TRBV19
D: -

DNA: TGTGCCAGCAGCCTCGGGACAGCGGATTTCTTT
CDR3: CASSLGTADFF
J: TRBJ1-1
size: -
V: TRBV6-5
D: TRBD1

DNA: TGTGCCAGCAGCGACCTTATGACAGGGGGGGAAGTCGGCACTGAAGCTTTCTTT
CDR3: CASSDLMTGGEVGTEAFF
J: TRBJ1-1
size: -
V: TRBV7-4
D: TRBD1

DNA: TGTGCCAGCAGCTTCCCCGGGACAGGGACGGGGGGGCAGCACGGTGAGCAGTTCTTC
CDR3: CASSFPGTGTGGQHGEQFF
J: TRBJ2-1
size: once
V: TRBV7-9
D: -

DNA: TGTGCCACCAGCAGGGAAGGGCCCCTAGCCAAAAACATTCAGTACTTC
CDR3: CATSREGPLAKNIQYF
J: TRBJ2-4
size: -
V: TRBV15
D: -

DNA: TGTGCCAGCGGGGGACAGGGGGCGCAGGGCACAGATACGCAGTATTTT
CDR3: CASGGQGAQGTDTQYF
J: TRBJ2-3
size: -
V: TRBV27
D: TRBD1

DNA: TGTGCCAGCAGTTTTTCCGGGAGGACCTACGAGCAGTACTTC
CDR3: CASSFSGRTYEQYF
J: TRBJ2-7
size: -
V: TRBV27
D: TRBD2

DNA: TGTGCCAGCCCCGGGGGCCCCCAGGATACGCAGTATTTT
CDR3: CASPGGPQDTQYF
J: TRBJ2-3
size: -
V: TRBV3-1/TRBV3-2
D: -

DNA: TGTGCCACCAGTGACACCTTAGCGGGGGGAGGCTACAATGAGCAGTTCTTC
CDR3: CATSDTLAGGGYNEQFF
J: TRBJ2-1
size: -
V: TRBV24-1
D: TRBD2

DNA: TGTGCCAGCAGCCTTAGCGGGGGGGCCAATGAGCAGTTCTTC
CDR3: CASSLSGGANEQFF
J: TRBJ2-1
size: -
V: TRBV3-1/TRBV3-2
D: TRBD2

DNA: TGTGCCAGCAGTTTACAGGGAGAAGCTTTCTTT
CDR3: CASSLQGEAFF
J: TRBJ1-1
size: -
V: TRBV6-5
D: -

DNA: TGTGCCAGCAGTTCCGTCACGGGGGGGCGAGGCAATGAGCAGTTCTTC
CDR3: CASSSVTGGRGNEQFF
J: TRBJ2-1
size: -
V: TRBV27
D: TRBD2

DNA: TGTGCCTGGACTCGGACAGGGACGAGTCATGGCTACACCTTC
CDR3: CAWTRTGTSHGYTF
J: TRBJ1-2
size: -
V: TRBV30
D: TRBD1

DNA: TGTGCCAGCAGTTTCCGCGGACAGGGGGCGATAGGTACTGAAGCTTTCTTT
CDR3: CASSFRGQGAIGTEAFF
J: TRBJ1-1
size: few
V: TRBV27
D: TRBD1

DNA: TGCAGCGCCCAACAGGGCCTTCGCGAAAAACTGTTTTTT
CDR3: CSAQQGLREKLFF
J: TRBJ1-4
size: -
V: TRBV29-1
D: -

DNA: TGTGCCAGCAGCCCCCGAACAGGCCCATCTGGTGAAGCTTTCTTT
CDR3: CASSPRTGPSGEAFF
J: TRBJ1-1
size: -
V: TRBV9
D: -